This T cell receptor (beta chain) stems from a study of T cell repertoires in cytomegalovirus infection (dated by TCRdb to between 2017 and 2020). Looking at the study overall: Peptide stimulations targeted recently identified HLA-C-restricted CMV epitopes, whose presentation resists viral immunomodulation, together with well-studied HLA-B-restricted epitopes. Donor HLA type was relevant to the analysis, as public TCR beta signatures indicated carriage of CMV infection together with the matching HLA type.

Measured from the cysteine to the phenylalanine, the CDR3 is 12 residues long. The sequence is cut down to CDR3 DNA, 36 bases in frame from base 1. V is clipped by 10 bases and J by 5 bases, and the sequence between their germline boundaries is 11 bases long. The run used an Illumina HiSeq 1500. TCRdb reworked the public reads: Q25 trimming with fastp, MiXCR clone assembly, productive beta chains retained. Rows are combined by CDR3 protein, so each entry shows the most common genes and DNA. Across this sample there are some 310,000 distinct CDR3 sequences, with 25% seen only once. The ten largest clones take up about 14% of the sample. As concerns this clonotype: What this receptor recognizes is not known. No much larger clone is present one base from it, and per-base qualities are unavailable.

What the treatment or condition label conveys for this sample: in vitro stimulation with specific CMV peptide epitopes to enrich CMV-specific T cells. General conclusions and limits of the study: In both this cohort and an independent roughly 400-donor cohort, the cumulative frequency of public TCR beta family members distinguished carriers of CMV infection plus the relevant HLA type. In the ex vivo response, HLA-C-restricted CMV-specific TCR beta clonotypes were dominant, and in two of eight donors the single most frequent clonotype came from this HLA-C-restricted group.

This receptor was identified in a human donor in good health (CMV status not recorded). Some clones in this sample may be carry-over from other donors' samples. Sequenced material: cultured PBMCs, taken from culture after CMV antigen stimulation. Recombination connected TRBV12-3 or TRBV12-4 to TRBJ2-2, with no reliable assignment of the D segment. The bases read TGTGCCATCTCTTCTGGAACCGGGGAGCTGTTTTTT. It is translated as CAISSGTGELFF.